This TCR beta chain was found in a study of cytomegalovirus exposure and HLA in healthy donors. Study-level results: The authors later linked a missense DCLRE1C variant to TCR beta V- and J-gene trimming.

PCR primers comprised 60 Vbeta and 13 Jbeta primers. Sequenced by immunoSEQ multiplex PCR; TCRdb stores in-frame clones only, minus some. Altogether some 150,000 clones are present, roughly 80% being singletons, with the ten largest covering 2.9%. Details on this clone: Its antigen remains unidentified.

The sample comprised PBMCs. The receptor's source is a woman aged 25 to 39 in good health and CMV-seronegative.

The CDR3 spells CASSLRPGGGYNEQFF. The DNA for the CDR3 is TGTGCCAGCAGCTTAAGGCCCGGGGGTGGCTACAATGAGCAGTTCTTC. The chain links TRBV7-3 to TRBJ2-1; a weak D match, TRBD2 (6 bases). The CDR3 consists of 16 residues. Trimming stripped 1 base from V and 3 bases from J, with 13 bases between. Germline V gives CDR1 SGHTA, CDR2 FQGTGA. The whole variable domain, filled in from reference TRBV7-3 and TRBJ2-1, reads GAGVSQTPSNKVTEKGKYVELRCDPISGHTALYWYRQSLGQGPEFLIYFQGTGAADDSGLPNDRFFAVRPEGSVSTLKIQRTERGDSAVYLCASSLRPGGGYNEQFFGPGTRLTVL.